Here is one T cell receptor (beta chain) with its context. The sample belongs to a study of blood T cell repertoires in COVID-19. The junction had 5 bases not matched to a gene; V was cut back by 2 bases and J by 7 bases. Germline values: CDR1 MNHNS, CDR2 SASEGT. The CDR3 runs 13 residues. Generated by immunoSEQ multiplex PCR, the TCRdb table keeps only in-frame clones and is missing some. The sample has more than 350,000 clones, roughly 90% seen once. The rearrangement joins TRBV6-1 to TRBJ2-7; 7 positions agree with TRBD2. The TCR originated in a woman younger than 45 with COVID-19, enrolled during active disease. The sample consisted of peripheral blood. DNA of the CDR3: TGTGCCAGCAGTGAATATTCGCGGGGGGAGCAGTACTTC. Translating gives CASSEYSRGEQYF.